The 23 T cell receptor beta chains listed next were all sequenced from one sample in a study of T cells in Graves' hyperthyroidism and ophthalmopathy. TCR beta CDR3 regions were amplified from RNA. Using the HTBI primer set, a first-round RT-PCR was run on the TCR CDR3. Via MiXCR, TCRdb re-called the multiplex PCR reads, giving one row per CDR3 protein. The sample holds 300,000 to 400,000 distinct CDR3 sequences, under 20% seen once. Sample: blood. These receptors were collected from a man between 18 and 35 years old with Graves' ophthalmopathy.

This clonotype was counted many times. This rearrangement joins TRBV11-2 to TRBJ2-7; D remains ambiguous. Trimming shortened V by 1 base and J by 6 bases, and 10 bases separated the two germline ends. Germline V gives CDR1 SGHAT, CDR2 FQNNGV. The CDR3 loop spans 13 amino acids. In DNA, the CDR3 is TGTGCCAGCAGCTTAGGGCGCGCCCCCGAGCAGTACTTC. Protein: CASSLGRAPEQYF.

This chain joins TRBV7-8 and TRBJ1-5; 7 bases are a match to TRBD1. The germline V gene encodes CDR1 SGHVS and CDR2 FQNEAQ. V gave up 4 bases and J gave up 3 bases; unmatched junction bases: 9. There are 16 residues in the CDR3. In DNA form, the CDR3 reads TGTGCCAGCAGCTGGGGGCAGGGGGGCCCCAATCAGCCCCAGCATTTT. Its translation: CASSWGQGGPNQPQHF.

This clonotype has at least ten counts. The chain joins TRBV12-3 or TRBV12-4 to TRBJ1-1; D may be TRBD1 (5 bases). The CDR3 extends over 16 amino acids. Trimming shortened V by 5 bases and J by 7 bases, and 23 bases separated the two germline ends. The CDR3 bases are TGTGCCAGCAGTCCGACCGGTTCTTCAGGGCGGGGTGAAGCTTTCTTT. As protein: CASSPTGSSGRGEAFF.

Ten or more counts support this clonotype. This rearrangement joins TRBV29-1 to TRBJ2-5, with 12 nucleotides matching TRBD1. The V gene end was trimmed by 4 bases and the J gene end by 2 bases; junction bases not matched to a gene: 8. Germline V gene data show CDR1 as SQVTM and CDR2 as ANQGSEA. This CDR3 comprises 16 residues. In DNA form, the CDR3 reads TGCAGCGTTGGGGGGACAGGGGGCGGATTACAAGAGACCCAGTACTTC. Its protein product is CSVGGTGGGLQETQYF. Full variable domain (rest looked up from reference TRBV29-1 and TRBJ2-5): SAVISQKPSRDICQRGTSLTIQCQVDSQVTMMFWYRQQPGQSLTLIATANQGSEATYESGFVIDKFPISRPNLTFSTLTVSNMSPEDSSIYLCSVGGTGGGLQETQYFGPGTRLLVL.

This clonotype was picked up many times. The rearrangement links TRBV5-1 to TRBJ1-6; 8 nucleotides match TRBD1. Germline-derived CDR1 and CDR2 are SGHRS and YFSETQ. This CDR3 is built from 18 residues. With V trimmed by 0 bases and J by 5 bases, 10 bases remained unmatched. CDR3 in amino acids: CASSLVGTGFFNNSPLHF. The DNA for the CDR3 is TGCGCCAGCAGCTTGGTTGGGACAGGCTTCTTCAATAATTCACCCCTCCACTTT.

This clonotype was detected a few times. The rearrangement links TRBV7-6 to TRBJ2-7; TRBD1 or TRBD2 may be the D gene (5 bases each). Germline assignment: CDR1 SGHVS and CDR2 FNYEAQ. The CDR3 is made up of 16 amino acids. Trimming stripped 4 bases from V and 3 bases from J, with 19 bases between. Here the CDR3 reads CASSSGTARPSYEQYF. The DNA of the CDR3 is TGTGCCAGCAGCTCGGGGACGGCCAGGCCAAGCTACGAGCAGTACTTC.

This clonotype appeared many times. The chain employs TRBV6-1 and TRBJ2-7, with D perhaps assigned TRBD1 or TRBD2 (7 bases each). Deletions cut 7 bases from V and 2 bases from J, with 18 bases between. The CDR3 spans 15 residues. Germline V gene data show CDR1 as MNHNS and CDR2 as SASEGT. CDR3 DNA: TGTGCCAGCACCCCAGGGGGGGCCTATCCCTACGAGCAGTACTTC. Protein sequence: CASTPGGAYPYEQYF.

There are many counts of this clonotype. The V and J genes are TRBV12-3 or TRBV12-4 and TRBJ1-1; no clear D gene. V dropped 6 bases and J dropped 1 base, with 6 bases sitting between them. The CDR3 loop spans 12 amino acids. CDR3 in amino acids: CASRVQNTEAFF. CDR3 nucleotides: TGTGCCAGCAGAGTACAGAACACTGAAGCTTTCTTT.

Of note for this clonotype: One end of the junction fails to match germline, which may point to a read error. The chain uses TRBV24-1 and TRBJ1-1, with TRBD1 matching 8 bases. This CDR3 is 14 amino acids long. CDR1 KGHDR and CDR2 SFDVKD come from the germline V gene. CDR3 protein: CVTSDPQGDTEAFF. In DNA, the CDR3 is TGTGTCACCAGTGACCCACAGGGGGACACTGAAGCTTTCTTT.

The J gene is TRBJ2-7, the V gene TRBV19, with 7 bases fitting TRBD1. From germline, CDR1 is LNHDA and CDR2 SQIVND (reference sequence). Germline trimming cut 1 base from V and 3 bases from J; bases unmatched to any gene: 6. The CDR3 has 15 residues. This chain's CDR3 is CASSIAAGGYYEQYF. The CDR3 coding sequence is TGTGCCAGTAGTATAGCCGCAGGGGGATACTACGAGCAGTACTTC.

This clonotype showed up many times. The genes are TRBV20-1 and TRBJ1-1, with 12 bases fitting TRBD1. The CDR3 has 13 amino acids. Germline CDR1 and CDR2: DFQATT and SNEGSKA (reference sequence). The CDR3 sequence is CSGTPGQGAGAFF. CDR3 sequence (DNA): TGCAGCGGGACTCCGGGACAGGGGGCGGGGGCTTTCTTT.

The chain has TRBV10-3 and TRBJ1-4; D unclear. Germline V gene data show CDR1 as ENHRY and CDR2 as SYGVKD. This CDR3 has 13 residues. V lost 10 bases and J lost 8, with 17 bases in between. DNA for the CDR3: TGTGCCACCTCCGGCCAAGGAGAAGAAAAACTGTTTTTT. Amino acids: CATSGQGEEKLFF.

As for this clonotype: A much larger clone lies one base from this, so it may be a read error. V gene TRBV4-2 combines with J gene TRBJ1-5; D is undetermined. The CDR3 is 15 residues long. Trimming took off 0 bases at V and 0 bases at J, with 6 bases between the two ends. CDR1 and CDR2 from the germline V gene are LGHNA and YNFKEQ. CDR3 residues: CASSQEGFSNQPQHF. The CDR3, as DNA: TGTGCCAGCAGCCAAGAGGGGTTTAGCAATCAGCCCCAGCATTTT.

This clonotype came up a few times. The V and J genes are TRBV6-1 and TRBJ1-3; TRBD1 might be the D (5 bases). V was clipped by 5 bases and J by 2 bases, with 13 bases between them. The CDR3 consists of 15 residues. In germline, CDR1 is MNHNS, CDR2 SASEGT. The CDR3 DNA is TGTGCCAGCAGTACCCAGGGATGGGCTGGAAACACCATATATTTT. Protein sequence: CASSTQGWAGNTIYF.

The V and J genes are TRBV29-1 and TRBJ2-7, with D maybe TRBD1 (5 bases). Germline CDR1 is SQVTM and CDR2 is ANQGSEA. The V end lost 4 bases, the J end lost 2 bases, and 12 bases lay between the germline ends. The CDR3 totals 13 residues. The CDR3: CSVVWGLPYEQYF. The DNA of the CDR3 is TGCAGCGTTGTCTGGGGCCTCCCCTACGAGCAGTACTTC.

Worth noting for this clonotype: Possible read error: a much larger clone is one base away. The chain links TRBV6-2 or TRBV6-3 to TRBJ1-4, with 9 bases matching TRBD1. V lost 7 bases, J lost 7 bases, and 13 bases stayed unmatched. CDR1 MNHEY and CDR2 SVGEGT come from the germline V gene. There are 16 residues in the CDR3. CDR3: CASTPETGGVGEKLFF. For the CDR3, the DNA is TGTGCCAGCACCCCTGAAACAGGGGGCGTGGGTGAAAAACTGTTTTTT.

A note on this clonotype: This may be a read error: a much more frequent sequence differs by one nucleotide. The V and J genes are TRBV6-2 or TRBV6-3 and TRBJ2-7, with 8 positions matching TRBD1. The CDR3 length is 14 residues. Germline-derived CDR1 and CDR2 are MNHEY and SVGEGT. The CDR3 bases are TGTACCAGCACCAAGGGGACAGGTGACAACGAGCAGTACTTC. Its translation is CTSTKGTGDNEQYF.

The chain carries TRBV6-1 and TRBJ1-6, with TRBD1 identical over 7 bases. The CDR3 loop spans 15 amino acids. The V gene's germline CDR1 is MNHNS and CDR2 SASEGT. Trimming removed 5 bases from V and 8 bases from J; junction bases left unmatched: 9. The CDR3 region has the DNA TGTGCCAGCAGTCGCGGCACAGGGGTGGATTCACCCCTCCACTTT. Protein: CASSRGTGVDSPLHF.

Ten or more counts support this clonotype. The CDR3 region has the DNA TGTGCCAGCAGCCCCAGCAGCTCCTATAATTCACCCCTCCACTTT. It translates to CASSPSSSYNSPLHF. This chain uses TRBV7-9 with TRBJ1-6, with D hard to call. From germline, CDR1 is SEHNR and CDR2 FQNEAQ (reference sequence). Trimming pared 5 bases from V and 0 bases from J, leaving 8 bases between. This CDR3 spans 15 amino acids.

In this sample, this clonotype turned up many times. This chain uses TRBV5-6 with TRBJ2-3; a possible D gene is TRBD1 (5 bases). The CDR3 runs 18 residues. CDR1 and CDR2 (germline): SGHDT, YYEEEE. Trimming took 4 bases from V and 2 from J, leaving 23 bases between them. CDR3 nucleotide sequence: TGTGCCAGCAGCCCTTTGCAGGGATCCCGAGATAACACAGATACGCAGTATTTT. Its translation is CASSPLQGSRDNTDTQYF. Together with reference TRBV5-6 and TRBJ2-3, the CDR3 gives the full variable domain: DAGVTQSPTHLIKTRGQQVTLRCSPKSGHDTVSWYQQALGQGPQFIFQYYEEEERQRGNFPDRFSGHQFPNYSSELNVNALLLGDSALYLCASSPLQGSRDNTDTQYFGPGTRLTVL.

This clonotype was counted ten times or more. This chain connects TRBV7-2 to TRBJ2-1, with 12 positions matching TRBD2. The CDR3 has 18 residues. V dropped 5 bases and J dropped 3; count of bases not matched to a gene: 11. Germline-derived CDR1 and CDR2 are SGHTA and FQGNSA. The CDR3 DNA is TGTGCCAGCAGCCCAACCTCGGGACTAGCGGGTCTCTACAATGAGCAGTTCTTC. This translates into CASSPTSGLAGLYNEQFF.

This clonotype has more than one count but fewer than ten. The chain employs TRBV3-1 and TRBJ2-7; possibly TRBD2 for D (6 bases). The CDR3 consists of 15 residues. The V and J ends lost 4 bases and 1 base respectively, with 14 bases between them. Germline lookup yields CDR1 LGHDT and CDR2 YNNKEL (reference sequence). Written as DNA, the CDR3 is TGTGCCAGCAGCCGATACCCAGGGACTTCCTACGAGCAGTACTTC. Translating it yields CASSRYPGTSYEQYF.

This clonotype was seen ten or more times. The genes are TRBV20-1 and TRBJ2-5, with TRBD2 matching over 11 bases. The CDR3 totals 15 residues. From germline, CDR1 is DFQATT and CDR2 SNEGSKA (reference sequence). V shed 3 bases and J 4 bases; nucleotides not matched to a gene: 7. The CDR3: CSASYLAGGPETQYF. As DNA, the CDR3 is TGCAGTGCTAGTTATCTAGCGGGGGGACCAGAGACCCAGTACTTC.